This T cell receptor beta chain was captured by sequencing in a study of cytomegalovirus exposure and HLA in healthy donors. The PCR had 60 Vbeta and 13 Jbeta primers. Data came from immunoSEQ multiplex PCR; TCRdb stores just in-frame clones and leaves some out. This sample has 200,000 to 250,000 clones, with around three quarters found just once. The length of the CDR3 is 12 residues. The V end lost 4 bases, the J end lost 9 bases, and 10 bases lay between the germline ends. From germline, CDR1 is SGHAT and CDR2 FQNNGV. Sample: PBMCs. This clonotype was obtained from a man in his forties in good health and CMV-seronegative. The chain recombines TRBV11-2 with TRBJ2-1; D perhaps matches TRBD2 (5 bases). This chain's CDR3 is CASSSGAGEQFF. The CDR3 DNA reads TGTGCCAGCAGCTCGGGTGCGGGTGAGCAGTTCTTC.